Detailed here is one TCR beta chain. CDR3 length equals 17 residues. Trimming shortened V by 5 bases and J by 0 bases, and 20 bases separated the two germline ends. Germline CDR1 and CDR2: MDHEN and SYDVKM. Cohorts were determined from participant-reported clinical history. This sample stems from a study of blood T cell repertoires in COVID-19. Across the whole study: Both acute and convalescent COVID-19 samples were obtained from the United States, Italy and Spain. Sources were T cells, B-cell-depleted T cells, or PBMCs; the material itself was cDNA or gDNA.

TCRdb keeps only in-frame clones here, not all; method: immunoSEQ multiplex PCR. The sample holds some 200,000 clones; 80% to 90% are singletons and the top ten take roughly 5%. The source of this sequence is a woman between 45 and 65 years old who had been exposed to COVID-19. Material for sequencing was PBMCs or T cells enriched from blood (not recorded which). The rearrangement joins TRBV28 to TRBJ2-7; D is perhaps TRBD2 (6 bases). CDR3 sequence: CASSNSGLGTNSYEQYF. The CDR3 DNA is TGTGCCAGCAGTAACTCGGGACTCGGGACGAACTCCTACGAGCAGTACTTC.